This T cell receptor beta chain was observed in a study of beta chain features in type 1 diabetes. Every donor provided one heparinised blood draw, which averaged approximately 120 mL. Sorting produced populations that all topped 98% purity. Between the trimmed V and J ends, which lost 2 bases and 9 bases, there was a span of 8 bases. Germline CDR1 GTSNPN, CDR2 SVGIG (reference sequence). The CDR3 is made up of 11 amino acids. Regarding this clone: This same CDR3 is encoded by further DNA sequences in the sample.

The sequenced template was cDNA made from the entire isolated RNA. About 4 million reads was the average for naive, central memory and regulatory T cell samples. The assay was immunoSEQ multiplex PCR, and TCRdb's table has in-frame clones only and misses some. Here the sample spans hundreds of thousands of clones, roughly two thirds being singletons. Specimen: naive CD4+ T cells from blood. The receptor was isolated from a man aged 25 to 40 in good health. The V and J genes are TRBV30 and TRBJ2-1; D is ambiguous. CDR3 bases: TGTGCCTGGAGTCCCGGCGGTGAGCAGTTCTTC. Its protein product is CAWSPGGEQFF.